This entry lists 19 T cell receptor beta chains sequenced from one sample in a study of shared clonotypes between healthy human individuals. Repertoires were generated with immunoSEQ multiplex PCR, while TCRdb's copy carries only in-frame clones and drops some. The sample lists about 1 million clones; 60% to 80% were seen once. Sequencing input: memory CD4+ T cells sorted from blood. Subset in this sample: CD45RA-negative fraction. The receptor source for this set is a man between 18 and 35 years old in good health.

The chain joins TRBV27 to TRBJ2-3, with D perhaps matching TRBD1 or TRBD2 (5 bases each). V was pared by 6 bases and J by 4 bases, with 17 bases between. Germline CDR1 reads MNHEY; CDR2 reads SMNVEV (reference sequence). CDR3 size: 15 residues. This CDR3 reads CASSQQPRGADTQYF. CDR3 sequence (DNA): TGTGCCAGCAGCCAACAGCCGAGAGGGGCAGATACGCAGTATTTT.

This chain links TRBV7-2 with TRBJ1-6; D is perhaps TRBD1 (6 bases). The V and J ends lost 5 bases and 8 bases respectively, with 13 bases between them. Looked up from germline, CDR1 is SGHTA and CDR2 is FQGNSA. The CDR3 has 14 residues. The CDR3 sequence: CASSPQGRYSPLHF. CDR3 nucleotide sequence: TGTGCCAGCAGCCCACAGGGAAGATATTCACCCCTCCACTTT.

J is TRBJ2-7 and V is TRBV30, with 7 bases fitting TRBD1. The J segment lost 2 bases and the V segment lost 6 bases, leaving 10 bases of the junction unmatched. The CDR3 length is 14 residues. Germline CDR1 GTSNPN, CDR2 SVGIG (reference sequence). CDR3 sequence reads: CACHRGALPYEQYF. CDR3 DNA sequence: TGTGCCTGTCACAGGGGAGCTCTTCCCTACGAGCAGTACTTC.

V gene TRBV6-6 combines with J gene TRBJ2-3, with 7 bases identical to TRBD1. V dropped 5 bases and J dropped 4; count of bases not matched to a gene: 3. Germline lookup yields CDR1 MNHNY and CDR2 SVGAGI (reference sequence). This CDR3 is built from 13 residues. The CDR3 nucleotides are TGTGCCAGCAGTATAGGGGGCGCAGATACGCAGTATTTT. Translated, it gives CASSIGGADTQYF.

The chain employs TRBV30 and TRBJ1-2; the D gene is possibly TRBD1 (5 bases). The CDR3 runs 13 residues. The germline V gene encodes CDR1 GTSNPN and CDR2 SVGIG (reference sequence). The V end was cut by 3 bases, the J end by 2 bases, with 10 bases between. The CDR3 sequence is CAWSGGTNYGYTF. The CDR3 DNA sequence: TGTGCCTGGAGCGGGGGGACCAACTATGGCTACACCTTC.

The chain employs TRBV7-6 and TRBJ1-4, with a tentative D call TRBD1 (6 bases). There are 16 residues in the CDR3. Germline CDR1 SGHVS, CDR2 FNYEAQ. Trimming shortened V by 3 bases and J by 7 bases, and 18 bases separated the two germline ends. CDR3: CASSFTPGQGSEKLFF. CDR3 DNA: TGTGCCAGCAGCTTCACGCCGGGGCAGGGGAGTGAAAAACTGTTTTTT. Full variable domain (rest looked up from reference TRBV7-6 and TRBJ1-4): GAGVSQSPRYKVTKRGQDVALRCDPISGHVSLYWYRQALGQGPEFLTYFNYEAQQDKSGLPNDRFSAERPEGSISTLTIQRTEQRDSAMYRCASSFTPGQGSEKLFFGSGTQLSVL.

This clone was observed once. The J gene is TRBJ1-4, the V gene TRBV25-1; 11 nucleotides align to TRBD1. From germline, CDR1 is MGHDK and CDR2 SYGVNS. The CDR3 has 16 residues. V gave up 6 bases and J gave up 7 bases; unmatched junction bases: 10. CDR3 in amino acids: CASSPYGGTGGEKLFF. The CDR3 region has the DNA TGTGCCAGCAGCCCCTACGGAGGGACAGGGGGTGAAAAACTGTTTTTT. The whole variable domain, remainder taken from reference TRBV25-1 and TRBJ1-4, is EADIYQTPRYLVIGTGKKITLECSQTMGHDKMYWYQQDPGMELHLIHYSYGVNSTEKGDLSSESTVSRIRTEHFPLTLESARPSHTSQYLCASSPYGGTGGEKLFFGSGTQLSVL.

V and J are TRBV5-6 and TRBJ1-4, with D possibly being TRBD1 (5 bases). The germline V gene encodes CDR1 SGHDT and CDR2 YYEEEE. The ends were cut back, 1 base at V and 11 bases at J, with 15 bases in the middle. There are 14 residues in the CDR3. CDR3 sequence reads: CASSLKSGGGKLFF. CDR3 nucleotide sequence: TGTGCCAGCAGCTTGAAGAGCGGGGGTGGTAAACTGTTTTTT.

V gene TRBV6-1 combines with J gene TRBJ2-1, with 10 bases aligning to TRBD1. From germline, CDR1 is MNHNS and CDR2 SASEGT. V shed 4 bases, J shed 0 bases, and the junction held 6 bases outside the gene matches. The CDR3 covers 17 residues. CDR3 in amino acids: CASSVSWTGGSYNEQFF. The CDR3 DNA reads TGTGCCAGCAGTGTAAGTTGGACAGGGGGCTCCTACAATGAGCAGTTCTTC.

This sequence joins TRBV27 and TRBJ2-1; 10 bases map to TRBD2. Germline values: CDR1 MNHEY, CDR2 SMNVEV (reference sequence). The CDR3 has 17 amino acids. The V and J ends lost 6 bases and 4 bases, in that order; junction bases with no gene match: 12. The CDR3 DNA reads as TGTGCCAGCAGCTCCCCAGCGGGGGGGGGTCCGTACAATGAGCAGTTCTTC. Translation: CASSSPAGGGPYNEQFF.

The genes are TRBV19 and TRBJ2-6; a weak D match, TRBD1 (6 bases). V was shortened by 3 bases and J by 0 bases, with 9 bases between the two germline ends. The CDR3 length is 16 residues. Per germline, CDR1 LNHDA and CDR2 SQIVND (reference sequence). CDR3 sequence (DNA): TGTGCCAGTAGTATCCCACAGGGCTCTGGGGCCAACGTCCTGACTTTC. This encodes CASSIPQGSGANVLTF.

This chain links TRBV10-1 with TRBJ2-2; TRBD2 agrees at 11 bases. Germline-derived CDR1 and CDR2 are WNHNN and SYGVQD (reference sequence). V lost 2 bases to trimming and J lost 0 bases; unmatched junction nucleotides: 2. CDR3 length: 17 residues. The CDR3: CASSELAGGANTGELFF. CDR3 nucleotide sequence: TGCGCCAGCAGTGAGCTAGCGGGAGGCGCGAACACCGGGGAGCTGTTTTTT.

The chain employs TRBV5-4 and TRBJ2-1; D could derive from TRBD1 or TRBD2 (7 bases each). The CDR3 contains 13 residues. Germline loops: CDR1 SGHNT, CDR2 YYREEE (reference sequence). The V end was cut by 5 bases, the J end by 8 bases, with 14 bases between. CDR3 bases: TGTGCCAGCAGTTCACAGGGGAGGGATGAGCAGTTCTTC. Translated, it gives CASSSQGRDEQFF. Based on the CDR3 plus reference TRBV5-4 and TRBJ2-1, the full variable domain is ETGVTQSPTHLIKTRGQQVTLRCSSQSGHNTVSWYQQALGQGPQFIFQYYREEENGRGNFPPRFSGLQFPNYSSELNVNALELDDSALYLCASSSQGRDEQFFGPGTRLTVL.

The rearrangement links TRBV6-1 to TRBJ2-5; D remains unclear. The end of the DNA aligns better with TRBJ2-7, so the J call may be wrong. The germline CDR1 and CDR2 sequences are MNHNS and SASEGT. The CDR3 is 15 amino acids. CDR3 sequence: CASSEGLAVSYEQYF. Here the CDR3 DNA reads TGTGCCAGCAGTGAAGGCCTGGCAGTTTCCTACGAGCAGTACTTC.

The chain recombines TRBV4-1 with TRBJ2-2; the D gene is possibly TRBD1 (6 bases). CDR1 is MGHRA, CDR2 YSYEKL, per germline. Trimming shortened V by 4 bases and J by 0 bases, and 15 bases separated the two germline ends. The CDR3 contains 17 residues. CDR3 bases: TGCGCCAGCAGCCTACCTCCGACAGGACCGAACACCGGGGAGCTGTTTTTT. Translating it yields CASSLPPTGPNTGELFF.

As concerns this clone: The same CDR3 arises from other DNA sequences in this sample as well. The chain carries TRBV18 and TRBJ1-2, with a weak D call TRBD1 (6 bases). This CDR3 comprises 13 residues. Germline lookup yields CDR1 KGHSH and CDR2 LQKENI. Trimming removed 6 bases at V and 4 bases at J, with 12 bases between. The CDR3 DNA is TGTGCCAGCTCCCCCGGACAGAGCTATGGCTACACCTTC. Protein: CASSPGQSYGYTF.

Regarding this clone: Other DNA variants within this sample encode the same CDR3. The chain combines TRBV2 with TRBJ1-5; D gene ambiguous. CDR1 and CDR2 from the germline V gene are SNHLY and FYNNEI. Trimming cost V 4 bases and J 3 bases, with 10 bases left between them. This CDR3 is built from 14 residues. In DNA form, the CDR3 reads TGTGCCAGCAGTGGCGGCCGCAACAATCAGCCCCAGCATTTT. This gives the protein CASSGGRNNQPQHF.

This clone came up a few times. The same CDR3 is also encoded by other DNA sequences in this sample. The V gene is TRBV9, the J gene TRBJ2-5; D is perhaps TRBD2 (5 bases). Per germline, CDR1 SGDLS and CDR2 YYNGEE. CDR3 size: 13 residues. V shed 0 bases and J shed 3 bases, with 6 bases lying between them. This chain's CDR3 is CASSVGGKETQYF. DNA for the CDR3: TGTGCCAGCAGCGTAGGAGGGAAAGAGACCCAGTACTTC.

In its sample, this clone was seen once. V and J are TRBV5-4 and TRBJ2-5, with D perhaps given as TRBD1 or TRBD2 (6 bases each). The CDR3 sequence is 18 residues long. The germline V and J ends were trimmed by 2 bases and 4 bases, with 24 bases remaining between them. Germline V gene sequence: CDR1 SGHNT, CDR2 YYREEE (reference sequence). CDR3: CASSFGGTASYLRETQYF. The CDR3, as DNA: TGTGCCAGCAGCTTCGGGGGCACAGCTAGCTACCTACGAGAGACCCAGTACTTC.